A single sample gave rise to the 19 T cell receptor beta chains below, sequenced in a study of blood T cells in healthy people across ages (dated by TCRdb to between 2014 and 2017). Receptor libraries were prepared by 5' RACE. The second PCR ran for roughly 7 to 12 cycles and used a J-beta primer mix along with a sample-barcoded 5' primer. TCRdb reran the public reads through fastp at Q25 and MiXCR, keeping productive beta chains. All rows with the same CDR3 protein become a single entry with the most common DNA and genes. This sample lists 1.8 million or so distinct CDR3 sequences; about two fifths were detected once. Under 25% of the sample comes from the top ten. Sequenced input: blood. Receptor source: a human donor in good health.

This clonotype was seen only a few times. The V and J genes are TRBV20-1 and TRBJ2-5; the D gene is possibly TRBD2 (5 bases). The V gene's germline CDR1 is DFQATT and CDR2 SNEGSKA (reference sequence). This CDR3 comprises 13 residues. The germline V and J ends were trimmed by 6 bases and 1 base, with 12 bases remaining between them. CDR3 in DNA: TGCAGTGCGCCTACCCGGGGCCAAGAGACCCAGTACTTC. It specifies CSAPTRGQETQYF.

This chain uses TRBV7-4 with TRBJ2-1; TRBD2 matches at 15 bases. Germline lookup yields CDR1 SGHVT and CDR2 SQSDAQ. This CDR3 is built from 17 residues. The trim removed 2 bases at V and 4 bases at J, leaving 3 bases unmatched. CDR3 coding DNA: TGTGCCAGCAGCTTAAAGGGACTAGCGGGGGGATACAATGAGCAGTTCTTC. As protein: CASSLKGLAGGYNEQFF.

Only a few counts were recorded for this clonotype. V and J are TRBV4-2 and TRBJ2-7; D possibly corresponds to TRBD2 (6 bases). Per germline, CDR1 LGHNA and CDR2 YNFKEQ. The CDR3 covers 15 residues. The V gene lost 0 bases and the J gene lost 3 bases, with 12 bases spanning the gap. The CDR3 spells CASSQDRGSGYEQYF. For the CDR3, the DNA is TGTGCCAGCAGCCAAGATCGGGGGAGTGGCTACGAGCAGTACTTC.

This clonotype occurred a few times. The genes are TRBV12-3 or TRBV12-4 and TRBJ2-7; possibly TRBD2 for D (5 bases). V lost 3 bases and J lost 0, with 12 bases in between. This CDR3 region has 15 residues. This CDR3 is CASSLFVGLSYEQYF. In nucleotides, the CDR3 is TGTGCCAGCAGTTTGTTTGTAGGACTCTCCTACGAGCAGTACTTC.

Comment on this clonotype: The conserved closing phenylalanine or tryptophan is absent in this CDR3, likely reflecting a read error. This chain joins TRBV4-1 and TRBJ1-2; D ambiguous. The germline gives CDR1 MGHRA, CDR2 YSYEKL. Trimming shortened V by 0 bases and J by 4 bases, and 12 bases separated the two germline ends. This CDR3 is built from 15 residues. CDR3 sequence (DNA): TGCGCCAGCAGCCAAGAAGGTAGAAATATCTATGGCTACACCTGC. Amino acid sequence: CASSQEGRNIYGYTC.

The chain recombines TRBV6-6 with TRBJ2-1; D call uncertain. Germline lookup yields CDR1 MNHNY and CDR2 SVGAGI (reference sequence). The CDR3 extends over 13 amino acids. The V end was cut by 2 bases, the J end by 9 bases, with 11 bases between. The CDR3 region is CASSYLGIPEQFF. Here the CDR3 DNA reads TGTGCCAGCAGTTACCTAGGGATCCCTGAGCAGTTCTTC.

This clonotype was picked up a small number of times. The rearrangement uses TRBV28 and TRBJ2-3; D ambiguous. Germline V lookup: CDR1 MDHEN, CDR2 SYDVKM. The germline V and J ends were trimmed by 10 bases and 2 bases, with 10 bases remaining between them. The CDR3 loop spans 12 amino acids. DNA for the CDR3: TGTGCCACTATAGGTTCCACAGATACGCAGTATTTT. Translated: CATIGSTDTQYF.

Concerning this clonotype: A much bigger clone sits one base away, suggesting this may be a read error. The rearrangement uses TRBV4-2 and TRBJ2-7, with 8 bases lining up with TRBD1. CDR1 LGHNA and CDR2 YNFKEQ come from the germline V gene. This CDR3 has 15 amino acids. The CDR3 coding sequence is TGTACCAGCAGCCAAGGACAGGGTGGGGTCTACGAGCAGTACTTC. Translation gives CTSSQGQGGVYEQYF.

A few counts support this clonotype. The CDR3 here is CASSLSGLAEETQYF. CDR3 in DNA: TGTGCCAGCAGCTTATCTGGACTAGCGGAAGAGACCCAGTACTTC. The V and J genes are TRBV7-9 and TRBJ2-5; 10 bases match TRBD2. The V and J ends lost 2 bases and 3 bases, in that order; junction bases with no gene match: 3. Per the germline V gene, CDR1 is SEHNR and CDR2 is FQNEAQ (reference sequence). There are 15 residues in the CDR3.

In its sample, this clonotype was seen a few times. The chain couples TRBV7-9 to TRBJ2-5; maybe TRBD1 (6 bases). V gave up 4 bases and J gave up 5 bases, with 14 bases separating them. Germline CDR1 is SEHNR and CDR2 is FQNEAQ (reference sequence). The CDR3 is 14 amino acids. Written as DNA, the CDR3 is TGTGCCAGCAGCTACAGCAGGCAGGGGGAGACCCAGTACTTC. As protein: CASSYSRQGETQYF.

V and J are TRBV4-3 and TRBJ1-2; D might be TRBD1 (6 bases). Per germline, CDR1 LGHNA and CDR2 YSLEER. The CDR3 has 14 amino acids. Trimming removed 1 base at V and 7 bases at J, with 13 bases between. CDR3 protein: CASSQVGTNTGYTF. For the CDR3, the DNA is TGCGCCAGCAGCCAAGTCGGGACAAATACTGGCTACACCTTC.

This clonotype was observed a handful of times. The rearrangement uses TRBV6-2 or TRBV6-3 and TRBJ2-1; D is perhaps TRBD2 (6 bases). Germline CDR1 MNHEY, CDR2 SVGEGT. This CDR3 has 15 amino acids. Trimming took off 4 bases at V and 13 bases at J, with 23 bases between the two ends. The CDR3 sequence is CASSSSWAGTEGQFF. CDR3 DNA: TGTGCCAGCAGTTCATCCTGGGCAGGGACGGAGGGTCAGTTCTTC.

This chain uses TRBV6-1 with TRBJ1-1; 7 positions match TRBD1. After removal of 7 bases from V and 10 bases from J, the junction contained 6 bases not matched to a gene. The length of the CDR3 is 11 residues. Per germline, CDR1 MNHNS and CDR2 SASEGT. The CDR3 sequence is CASIEGAAAFF. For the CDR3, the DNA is TGTGCCAGCATTGAGGGGGCGGCAGCTTTCTTT.

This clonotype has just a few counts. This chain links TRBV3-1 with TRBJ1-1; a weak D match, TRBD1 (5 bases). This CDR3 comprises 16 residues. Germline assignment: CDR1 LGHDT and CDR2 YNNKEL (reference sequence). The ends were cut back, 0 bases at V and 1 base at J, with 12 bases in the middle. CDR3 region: CASSQDSGGKNTEAFF. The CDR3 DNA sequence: TGTGCCAGCAGCCAAGATAGTGGGGGGAAGAACACTGAAGCTTTCTTT.

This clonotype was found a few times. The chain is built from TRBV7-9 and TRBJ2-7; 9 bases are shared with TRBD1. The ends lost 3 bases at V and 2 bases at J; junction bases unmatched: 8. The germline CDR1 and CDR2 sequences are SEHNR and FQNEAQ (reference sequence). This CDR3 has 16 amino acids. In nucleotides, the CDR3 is TGTGCCAGCAGCTTTTCAACCGGGACAGGGACCTACGAGCAGTACTTC. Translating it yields CASSFSTGTGTYEQYF. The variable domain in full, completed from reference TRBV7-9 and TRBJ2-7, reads DTGVSQNPRHKITKRGQNVTFRCDPISEHNRLYWYRQTLGQGPEFLTYFQNEAQLEKSRLLSDRFSAERPKGSFSTLEIQRTEQGDSAMYLCASSFSTGTGTYEQYFGPGTRLTVT.

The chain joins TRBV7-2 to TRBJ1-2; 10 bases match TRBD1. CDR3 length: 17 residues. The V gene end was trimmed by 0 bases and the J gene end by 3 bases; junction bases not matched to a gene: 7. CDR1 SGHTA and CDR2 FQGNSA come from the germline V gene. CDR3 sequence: CASSLAQGQGPYYGYTF. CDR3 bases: TGTGCCAGCAGCTTAGCGCAGGGACAGGGGCCTTACTATGGCTACACCTTC.

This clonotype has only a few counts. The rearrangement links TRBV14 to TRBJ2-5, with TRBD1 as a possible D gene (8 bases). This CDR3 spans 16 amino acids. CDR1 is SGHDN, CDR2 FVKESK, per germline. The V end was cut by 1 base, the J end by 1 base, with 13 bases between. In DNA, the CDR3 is TGTGCCAGCAGCCAAGCCGGGGGGACAGGCCAAGAGACCCAGTACTTC. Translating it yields CASSQAGGTGQETQYF.

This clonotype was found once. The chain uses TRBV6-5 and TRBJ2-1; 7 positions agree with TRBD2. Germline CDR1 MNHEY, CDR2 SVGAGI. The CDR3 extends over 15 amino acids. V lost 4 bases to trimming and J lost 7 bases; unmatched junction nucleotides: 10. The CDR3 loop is CASSSGLVGINEQFF. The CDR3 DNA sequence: TGTGCCAGCAGTTCTGGACTAGTGGGAATAAATGAGCAGTTCTTC.

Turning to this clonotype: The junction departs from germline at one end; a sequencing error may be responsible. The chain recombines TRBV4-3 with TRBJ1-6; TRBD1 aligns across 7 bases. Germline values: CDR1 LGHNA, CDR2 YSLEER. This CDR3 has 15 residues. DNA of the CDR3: TGCGCCCGCAGCCAGCAGGGGGACGGTAATTCACCCCTCCACTTT. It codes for CARSQQGDGNSPLHF.